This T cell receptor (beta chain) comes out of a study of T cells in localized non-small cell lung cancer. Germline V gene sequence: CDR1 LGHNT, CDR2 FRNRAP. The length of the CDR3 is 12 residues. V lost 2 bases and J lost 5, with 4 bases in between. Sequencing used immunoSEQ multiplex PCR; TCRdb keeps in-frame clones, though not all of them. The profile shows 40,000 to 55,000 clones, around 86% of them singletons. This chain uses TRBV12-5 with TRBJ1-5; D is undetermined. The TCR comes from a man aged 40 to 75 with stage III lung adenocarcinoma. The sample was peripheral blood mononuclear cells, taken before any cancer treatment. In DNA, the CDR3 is TGTGCTAGTGGTTTGTTATATCAGCCCCAGCATTTT. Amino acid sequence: CASGLLYQPQHF. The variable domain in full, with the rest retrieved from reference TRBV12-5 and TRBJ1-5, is DARVTQTPRHKVTEMGQEVTMRCQPILGHNTVFWYRQTMMQGLELLAYFRNRAPLDDSGMPKDRFSAEMPDATLATLKIQPSEPRDSAVYFCASGLLYQPQHFGDGTRLSIL.